Below, 25 T cell receptor beta chains from the same sample are listed, as sequenced in a study of T cells in women clearing cervical HPV infection. Assay: immunoSEQ multiplex PCR; the TCRdb copy retains only in-frame clones and omits some. The sample's table shows roughly 20,000 clones. The sample comprised blood buffy coat. The source is a woman between 18 and 69 years old with a cervical HPV16 infection that either progressed to CIN3+ or cleared (not recorded which).

The CDR3 loop reads CASSAPRDSSYEQYF. CDR3 DNA, as far as it was read: TGTGCCAGCAGTGCCCCCCGGGACAGCTCCTACGAG. The V and J genes are TRBV7-9 and TRBJ2-7; 7 bases line up with TRBD1. The CDR3 extends 3 residues past the end of the read, so its final part is completed from the germline J gene. The CDR3 is 15 residues long. Germline CDR1 reads SEHNR; CDR2 reads FQNEAQ (reference sequence). The trim removed 6 bases at V and 0 bases at J, leaving 8 bases unmatched. Full variable domain (missing parts from reference TRBV7-9 and TRBJ2-7): DTGVSQNPRHKITKRGQNVTFRCDPISEHNRLYWYRQTLGQGPEFLTYFQNEAQLEKSRLLSDRFSAERPKGSFSTLEIQRTEQGDSAMYLCASSAPRDSSYEQYFGPGTRLTVT.

On this clone itself: One end of the junction is discordant with germline, which a read error may explain. Coverage ceases 3 residues before the CDR3 finishes, and the germline J gene fills in the end. The V gene is TRBV4-2, the J gene TRBJ2-1; either TRBD1 or TRBD2 may fit D (5 bases each). The CDR3 loop spans 15 amino acids. CDR1 LGHNA and CDR2 YNFKEQ come from the germline V gene. The CDR3 bases that were read are TGCGCCAGCAGCCAACTAGATGACAGCGACAATGAG. As protein: CASSQLDDSDNE. The full CDR3 protein is CASSQLDDSDNEQFF.

Regarding this clone: The CDR3 end falls 3 residues outside the read, so it is completed with the germline J gene. The chain combines TRBV9 with TRBJ1-4, with D possibly TRBD1 on 6 matching bases. Trimming took off 0 bases at V and 0 bases at J, with 9 bases between the two ends. This CDR3 is built from 16 residues. In germline, CDR1 is SGDLS, CDR2 YYNGEE. CDR3 bases read: TGTGCCAGCAGCGTAGGGGGGCACGCAACTAATGAAAAA. It specifies CASSVGGHATNEK. In full, the CDR3 is CASSVGGHATNEKLFF.

Comments on this clone: The read halts 3 residues ahead of the CDR3 end, with the missing end drawn from the germline J gene. The J gene is TRBJ2-3, the V gene TRBV10-2, with 8 nucleotides matching TRBD1. CDR1 WSHSY and CDR2 SAAADI come from the germline V gene. CDR3 size: 13 residues. The DNA read from the CDR3 is TGCGCCAGCGGACAGGGCGTATATCAGCCG. Protein: CASGQGVYQP. The whole CDR3 region reads CASGQGVYQPQYF.

About this clone: The read stops 3 residues short of the end of the CDR3; the missing end is completed from the germline J gene. The chain has TRBV7-3 and TRBJ2-2; a weak D match, TRBD1 (6 bases). CDR3 length: 14 residues. Germline loops: CDR1 SGHTA, CDR2 FQGTGA. V was pared by 5 bases and J by 5 bases, with 12 bases between. Partial CDR3 DNA: TGTGCCAGCAGCCCACAGGGACGGACCGGGGAG. Translated, it gives CASSPQGRTGE. The CDR3 in full is CASSPQGRTGELFF.

About this clone: A read error may produce the germline difference seen at one junction end. The read terminates 3 residues before the CDR3 end, so the remaining end is supplied by the germline J gene. At the DNA level, this CDR3 is encoded by other sequences in the same sample as well. V and J are TRBV30 and TRBJ1-3; D call uncertain. Germline-derived CDR1 and CDR2 are GTSNPN and SVGIG (reference sequence). The CDR3 consists of 14 residues. The CDR3 here is CAWGAGGRGNTIYF. The sequenced part of the CDR3 DNA is TGTGCCTGGGGCGCGGGCGGTCGTGGAAACACT. The variable domain in full, with the rest retrieved from reference TRBV30 and TRBJ1-3, is SQTIHQWPATLVQPVGSPLSLECTVEGTSNPNLYWYRQAAGRGLQLLFYSVGIGQISSEVPQNLSASRPQDRQFILSSKKLLLSDSGFYLCAWGAGGRGNTIYFGEGSWLTVV.

Note on this clone: The read terminates 3 residues before the CDR3 end, so the remaining end is supplied by the germline J gene. The chain joins TRBV30 to TRBJ1-2; TRBD1 agrees at 8 bases. The CDR3 consists of 15 residues. Germline loops: CDR1 GTSNPN, CDR2 SVGIG (reference sequence). Germline trimming cut 3 bases from V and 3 bases from J; bases unmatched to any gene: 9. The sequenced CDR3 bases are TGTGCCTGGAGCGCTCCCGACAGGGGTGACTATGGC. It encodes CAWSAPDRGDYG. The CDR3 in its entirety is CAWSAPDRGDYGYTF.

Notes on this clone: The read ends 3 residues early relative to the CDR3; the germline J gene fills the gap. This sample also contains other DNA sequences that code for the same CDR3. The chain links TRBV19 to TRBJ1-3; 7 nucleotides align to TRBD1. With 9 bases clipped from V and 0 bases from J, the junction kept 8 bases outside the gene matches. The CDR3 totals 15 residues. From germline, CDR1 is LNHDA and CDR2 SQIVND (reference sequence). CDR3 DNA, as far as it was read: TGTGCCAGCACAGACAGGGCCTACTCTGGAAACACC. Translated, it gives CASTDRAYSGNT. The complete CDR3 reads CASTDRAYSGNTIYF.

Of note for this clone: Coverage ceases 3 residues before the CDR3 finishes, and the germline J gene fills in the end. The V and J genes are TRBV5-1 and TRBJ2-3; 7 bases map to TRBD1. This CDR3 has 14 amino acids. Germline V gene lookup returns CDR1 SGHRS and CDR2 YFSETQ. V was clipped by 4 bases and J by 0 bases; unmatched bases: 2. CDR3 DNA (partial): TGCGCCAGCAGCGTGGGACAGAGCACAGATACG. Translated: CASSVGQSTDT. The complete CDR3 reads CASSVGQSTDTQYF.

In the case of this clone: The read comes to an end 3 residues before the CDR3 does, leaving the germline J gene to fill in the end. The V and J genes are TRBV27 and TRBJ2-3; 12 positions match TRBD2. Germline V CDR1 and CDR2: MNHEY, SMNVEV (reference sequence). The junction had 6 bases not matched to a gene; V was cut back by 5 bases and J by 6 bases. This CDR3 contains 15 residues. The CDR3 is CASSASGGAGDTQYF. Partial CDR3 DNA: TGTGCCAGCAGTGCTAGCGGGGGGGCAGGGGATACG.

Comment on this clone: The read stops 3 residues short of the end of the CDR3; the missing end is completed from the germline J gene. The same CDR3 arises from other DNA sequences in this sample as well. V is TRBV5-4 and J is TRBJ1-3; TRBD1 aligns across 9 bases. The V gene end was trimmed by 5 bases and the J gene end by 6 bases; junction bases not matched to a gene: 6. The CDR3 is 14 amino acids. The V gene's germline CDR1 is SGHNT and CDR2 YYREEE (reference sequence). CDR3 bases read: TGTGCCAGCAGTCGGACAGGGGAAGAAAACACC. Its protein product is CASSRTGEENT. The CDR3, in full, reads CASSRTGEENTIYF. The whole variable domain, remainder taken from reference TRBV5-4 and TRBJ1-3, is ETGVTQSPTHLIKTRGQQVTLRCSSQSGHNTVSWYQQALGQGPQFIFQYYREEENGRGNFPPRFSGLQFPNYSSELNVNALELDDSALYLCASSRTGEENTIYFGEGSWLTVV.

In regard to this clone: Sequencing ends 3 residues short of the CDR3 end; the germline J gene provides the rest. The rearrangement joins TRBV19 to TRBJ2-4; TRBD1 is a possible D gene (5 bases). Germline values: CDR1 LNHDA, CDR2 SQIVND (reference sequence). This CDR3 is 13 amino acids long. Incomplete CDR3 DNA: TGTGCCAGTACCGAGCAGGGATACTATGGT. It translates to CASTEQGYYG. The whole CDR3 reads CASTEQGYYGQYF.

Note on this clone: The read ends 3 residues shy of where the CDR3 ends; the end is completed using the germline J gene. The chain recombines TRBV20-1 with TRBJ2-3, with a possible D match to TRBD1 (6 bases). Germline loops: CDR1 DFQATT, CDR2 SNEGSKA (reference sequence). The CDR3 extends over 13 amino acids. Between the trimmed V and J ends, which lost 4 bases and 2 bases, there was a span of 10 bases. Partial CDR3 DNA: TGCAGTGCTATCAGGGGATTCACAGATACG. As protein: CSAIRGFTDT. The full CDR3 reads CSAIRGFTDTQYF.

In the case of this clone: Other DNA sequences in the sample encode the same CDR3. CDR3: CASSPTGWGNTIYF. The CDR3 bases that were read are TGTGCCAGCAGCCCGACAGGGTGGGGAAACACC. V is TRBV7-3 and J is TRBJ1-3, with 7 bases lining up with TRBD1. The read finishes 3 residues shy of the CDR3 end, and the germline J gene is used to complete it. CDR1 SGHTA and CDR2 FQGTGA come from the germline V gene. The CDR3 spans 14 residues. The V and J ends lost 5 bases and 4 bases, in that order; junction bases with no gene match: 5.

About this clone itself: The junction does not match germline at one end; this may be a read error. The CDR3 goes on 3 residues after the read ends, and that part is filled in from the germline J gene. This rearrangement joins TRBV7-3 to TRBJ1-1; 7 bases are a match to TRBD1. The CDR3 covers 18 residues. The germline V gene encodes CDR1 SGHTA and CDR2 FQGTGA. CDR3 bases read: TGTGCCAGTAGCTTGGACCTGGGACAGACGAAGGGTAACACTGAA. It yields the protein CASSLDLGQTKGNTE. The complete CDR3 sequence is CASSLDLGQTKGNTEAFF.

In regard to this clone: The read gets to within 3 residues of the CDR3 end, and the germline J gene fills in the rest. The V call is TRBV6-1, the J call TRBJ2-1; 13 bases align to TRBD2. This CDR3 has 16 residues. Trimming cost V 4 bases and J 8 bases; bases outside gene matches: 8. The germline V gene has CDR1 MNHNS and CDR2 SASEGT. CDR3 DNA, as far as it was read: TGTGCCAGCAGTGCCAGGACTAGCGGGGGTCTGGATGAG. Amino acids: CASSARTSGGLDE. The whole CDR3 is CASSARTSGGLDEQFF.

A word on this clone: Read sequence stops 3 residues before the CDR3 end, and the germline J gene provides the missing end. This chain uses TRBV20-1 with TRBJ2-3; D unclear. The CDR3 runs to 15 residues. Germline V lookup: CDR1 DFQATT, CDR2 SNEGSKA (reference sequence). Between the trimmed V and J ends, which lost 1 base and 0 bases, there was a span of 11 bases. The sequenced CDR3 bases are TGCAGTGCTAGAGGCCCGGGTGCTAGCACAGATACG. It is translated as CSARGPGASTDT. The whole CDR3 is CSARGPGASTDTQYF.

The CDR3 here is CASSPTSGGAYNEQFF. The covered CDR3 bases are TGTGCCAGCAGCCCCACTAGCGGGGGAGCCTACAATGAG. This chain connects TRBV4-2 to TRBJ2-1; 11 bases match TRBD2. The read comes to an end 3 residues before the CDR3 does, leaving the germline J gene to fill in the end. The CDR3 extends over 16 amino acids. J was trimmed by 2 bases and V by 4 bases; bases with no gene match: 4. Germline-derived CDR1 and CDR2 are LGHNA and YNFKEQ.

Regarding this clone: From the germline J gene comes the end of the CDR3, since the read stops 3 residues before it. This chain connects TRBV6-1 to TRBJ1-2, with 9 nucleotides matching TRBD1. Germline V gene data show CDR1 as MNHNS and CDR2 as SASEGT. CDR3 length: 13 residues. CDR3 loop: CASSGDRAKGYTF. The sequenced part of the CDR3 DNA is TGTGCCAGCAGTGGGGACAGGGCTAAGGGC.

With regard to this clone: The read stops 3 residues short of the end of the CDR3; the missing end is completed from the germline J gene. The chain recombines TRBV30 with TRBJ1-1, with D uncertain. The germline CDR1 and CDR2 sequences are GTSNPN and SVGIG (reference sequence). The germline V and J ends were trimmed by 2 bases and 6 bases, with 10 bases remaining between them. The CDR3 sequence is 12 residues long. The CDR3 DNA, read in part, is TGTGCCTGGAGTCCCCAACTATCTGAA. The encoded protein is CAWSPQLSE. The full CDR3 sequence reads CAWSPQLSEAFF.

A remark on this clone: The CDR3 end lies 3 residues beyond the end of the read and is filled in from the germline J gene. The chain combines TRBV7-9 with TRBJ2-2; TRBD2 might be the D (6 bases). This CDR3 spans 15 amino acids. The germline V gene encodes CDR1 SEHNR and CDR2 FQNEAQ (reference sequence). The CDR3 spells CASSLGQTRDSPLFF. Incomplete CDR3 DNA: TGTGCCAGCAGCTTAGGACAGACTAGGGATTCACCG.

Concerning this clone: The CDR3 is cut off 3 residues early in the read; its end comes from the germline J gene. This chain links TRBV5-1 with TRBJ2-3; the match to TRBD2 covers 8 bases. Germline CDR1 reads SGHRS; CDR2 reads YFSETQ. CDR3 length equals 16 residues. Unmatched junction bases numbered 6, after V lost 3 bases and J lost 0 bases. The sequenced part of the CDR3 DNA is TGCGCCAGCAGCTCGTTGACTAGCGCTAGCACAGATACG. Protein: CASSSLTSASTDT. The whole CDR3 region reads CASSSLTSASTDTQYF.

Comment on this clone: The CDR3 end falls 3 residues outside the read, so it is completed with the germline J gene. The chain recombines TRBV6-1 with TRBJ2-6, with D unclear. The germline V gene has CDR1 MNHNS and CDR2 SASEGT. V lost 1 base, J lost 0 bases, and 4 bases lay in between. The CDR3 extends over 15 amino acids. CDR3 residues: CASSEEPSGANVLTF. The CDR3 bases that were read are TGTGCCAGCAGTGAAGAGCCCTCTGGGGCCAACGTC.

This clone is medium-sized by frequency. The read ends 3 residues early relative to the CDR3; the germline J gene fills the gap. This chain connects TRBV7-3 to TRBJ2-7, with a possible D match to TRBD1 (7 bases). CDR1 is SGHTA and CDR2 is FQGTGA in the germline V gene. The CDR3 spans 16 residues. The V end lost 1 base, the J end lost 2 bases, and 15 bases lay between the germline ends. The CDR3 here is CASSLRAGGRPYEQYF. The CDR3 bases that were read are TGTGCCAGCAGCTTAAGGGCAGGGGGGCGTCCCTACGAG.

Worth noting for this clone: From the germline J gene comes the end of the CDR3, since the read stops 3 residues before it. This rearrangement joins TRBV28 to TRBJ2-5, with 8 nucleotides matching TRBD2. The CDR3 runs 16 residues. Trimming removed 5 bases from V and 2 bases from J; junction bases left unmatched: 10. CDR1 and CDR2 (germline): MDHEN, SYDVKM. CDR3 DNA (partial): TGTGCCAGCAGTCCCCTCTCGGGGGGGGGTCAAGAGACC. Its translation is CASSPLSGGGQET. From start to end, the CDR3 is CASSPLSGGGQETQYF.